These T cell receptor beta chains were read from a single sample in a study of blood T cells in healthy people across ages. Each CDR3 protein is one row after TCRdb ran MiXCR on the 5' RACE reads. The sample holds almost 550,000 distinct CDR3 sequences, less than 25% seen once. This sample was also put to use in a study of T cells of mothers and their children.

The source material was blood. The receptors shown here come from a boy aged 10-17 years in good health. Each CDR3 is given with its conserved first and last residue. Fields, in order: V gene, D gene, clone size, J gene, CDR3 protein, CDR3 DNA. D genes are given only for firm matches. The size of a clone is reported for some rows only, either as once, few or many, or as a class for expanded clones.

TRBV28,.,few,TRBJ2-5,CASSMREPETQYF,TGTGCCAGCAGTATGCGGGAACCAGAGACCCAGTACTTC
TRBV20-1,TRBD2,many,TRBJ2-1,CSARDSERERYNEQFF,TGCAGTGCTAGAGATAGCGAGCGGGAGCGGTACAATGAGCAGTTCTTC
TRBV29-1,.,many,TRBJ1-2,CSVGRGGVYGYTF,TGCAGCGTTGGAAGGGGGGGTGTCTATGGCTACACCTTC
TRBV12-3/TRBV12-4,TRBD1,.,TRBJ2-1,CASSWRGWRDRGNEQFF,TGTGCCAGCAGTTGGAGGGGTTGGCGGGACAGGGGTAATGAGCAGTTCTTC
TRBV9,.,once,TRBJ1-5,CASSSSAVGNQPQHF,TGTGCCAGCAGCTCTTCCGCGGTCGGGAATCAGCCCCAGCATTTT
TRBV12-3/TRBV12-4,TRBD2,.,TRBJ2-5,CASRPSGTQETQYF,TGTGCCAGCAGGCCTAGCGGGACGCAAGAGACCCAGTACTTC
TRBV5-1,TRBD1,few,TRBJ2-1,CASSLAGTGGNEQFF,TGCGCCAGCAGCTTGGCCGGGACAGGGGGCAATGAGCAGTTCTTC
TRBV28,.,.,TRBJ1-1,CASSYTGPSSRAFF,TGTGCCAGCAGTTATACAGGGCCCAGCTCGCGAGCTTTCTTT
TRBV7-2,.,.,TRBJ1-5,CASSWGGMTNQPQHF,TGTGCCAGCAGCTGGGGGGGGATGACAAATCAGCCCCAGCATTTT
TRBV11-1,.,.,TRBJ2-7,CASSLESANEQYF,TGTGCCAGCAGCTTAGAGTCGGCGAACGAGCAGTACTTC
TRBV21-1,.,few,TRBJ2-6,CASSKGRGFPGANVLTF,TGTGCCAGCAGCAAGGGCAGGGGATTCCCTGGGGCCAACGTCCTGACTTTC
TRBV5-1,TRBD1,.,TRBJ2-1,CASGHGTGQEEQFF,TGCGCCAGCGGCCACGGGACAGGACAGGAGGAGCAGTTCTTC
TRBV28,.,.,TRBJ1-6,CASSLVKGLNSPLHF,TGTGCCAGCAGTTTAGTGAAGGGACTAAATTCACCCCTCCACTTT
TRBV20-1,.,.,TRBJ2-7,CSARGDSSYEQYF,TGCAGTGCTAGAGGTGACAGCTCCTACGAGCAGTACTTC
TRBV28,.,few,TRBJ1-4,CASSYLSRGLNEKLFF,TGTGCCAGCAGTTACCTCTCTAGGGGACTTAATGAAAAACTGTTTTTT
TRBV6-1,TRBD1,.,TRBJ2-1,CAISPGTGRVDEQFF,TGTGCCATCAGCCCCGGGACAGGGAGGGTAGATGAGCAGTTCTTC
TRBV28,TRBD2,.,TRBJ2-7,CASEPAGGLHEQYF,TGTGCCAGCGAACCAGCGGGAGGGCTCCACGAGCAGTACTTC